The 22 T cell receptor beta chains below were found in one sample sequenced in a study of blood T cell repertoires in COVID-19. Repertoires were generated with immunoSEQ multiplex PCR, while TCRdb's copy carries only in-frame clones and drops some. The sample records 200,000 to 250,000 clones, roughly 90% being singletons. The sequenced sample consisted of peripheral blood. These TCRs come from a man between 40 and 49 years old with active or convalescent COVID-19.

The rearrangement joins TRBV28 to TRBJ1-5; possibly TRBD1 for D (6 bases). Trimming took off 11 bases at V and 2 bases at J, with 19 bases between the two ends. The length of the CDR3 is 15 residues. Germline assignment: CDR1 MDHEN and CDR2 SYDVKM. The CDR3 sequence: CAGSLAGARNQPQHF. The DNA for the CDR3 is TGTGCCGGCTCTTTGGCAGGGGCCCGCAATCAGCCCCAGCATTTT.

The chain recombines TRBV15 with TRBJ2-1, with 8 positions matching TRBD2. Looked up from germline, CDR1 is LNHNV and CDR2 is YYDKDF (reference sequence). The CDR3 totals 20 residues. With 1 base clipped from V and 1 base from J, the junction kept 15 bases outside the gene matches. CDR3 residues: CATSRGERERLERSYNEQFF. The CDR3 DNA reads as TGTGCCACCAGCAGAGGCGAGCGGGAGCGGCTAGAAAGATCCTACAATGAGCAGTTCTTC. The variable domain in full, completed from reference TRBV15 and TRBJ2-1, reads DAMVIQNPRYQVTQFGKPVTLSCSQTLNHNVMYWYQQKSSQAPKLLFHYYDKDFNNEADTPDNFQSRRPNTSFCFLDIRSPGLGDTAMYLCATSRGERERLERSYNEQFFGPGTRLTVL.

V is TRBV11-3 and J is TRBJ2-2; 9 nucleotides match TRBD1. Germline assignment: CDR1 SGHNT and CDR2 YENEEA. The J segment lost 4 bases and the V segment lost 2 bases, leaving 5 bases of the junction unmatched. The CDR3 extends over 16 amino acids. The CDR3 region has the DNA TGTGCCAGCAGCTTATCCCCGGGACAGGGCACCGGGGAGCTGTTTTTT. It translates to CASSLSPGQGTGELFF.

The rearrangement joins TRBV9 to TRBJ2-2; 7 bases are shared with TRBD1. CDR3 size: 14 residues. CDR1 SGDLS and CDR2 YYNGEE come from the germline V gene. J was trimmed by 6 bases and V by 0 bases; bases with no gene match: 2. The CDR3 nucleotides read TGTGCCAGCAGCGTAGTTCAGGGGGCCGGGGAGCTGTTTTTT. It translates to CASSVVQGAGELFF.

This clone appeared once. The V and J genes are TRBV30 and TRBJ1-5, with 8 bases lining up with TRBD1. The trim removed 4 bases at V and 7 bases at J, leaving 9 bases unmatched. The CDR3 is 14 residues long. The germline V gene has CDR1 GTSNPN and CDR2 SVGIG (reference sequence). CDR3 amino acids: CAWTRTGYQQPQHF. In nucleotides, the CDR3 is TGTGCCTGGACCCGGACAGGGTATCAACAGCCCCAGCATTTT.

The gene calls are TRBV7-9 and TRBJ1-1, with 7 positions matching TRBD1. Germline trimming cut 4 bases from V and 2 bases from J; bases unmatched to any gene: 4. Germline CDR1 and CDR2: SEHNR and FQNEAQ (reference sequence). The CDR3 sequence is 14 residues long. CDR3 sequence (DNA): TGTGCCAGCAGCTCGACAGGGCCCAACACTGAAGCTTTCTTT. Translating gives CASSSTGPNTEAFF.

The J gene is TRBJ2-3, the V gene TRBV7-9, with TRBD2 as a possible D gene (6 bases). V lost 4 bases, J lost 4 bases, and 18 bases lay in between. The CDR3 runs to 16 residues. Germline loops: CDR1 SEHNR, CDR2 FQNEAQ (reference sequence). DNA of the CDR3: TGTGCCAGCAGCTCGAGGGCGGGGAGAAAAGCAGATACGCAGTATTTT. This encodes CASSSRAGRKADTQYF.

The rearrangement uses TRBV4-2 and TRBJ2-1; TRBD2 matches at 10 bases. V was pared by 4 bases and J by 0 bases, with 12 bases of the junction left unmatched. The CDR3 spans 19 residues. Germline V gene sequence: CDR1 LGHNA, CDR2 YNFKEQ. The CDR3 nucleotides read TGTGCCAGCAGCCGAGGCCCAGGACTAGCGGCTAGCTCCTACAATGAGCAGTTCTTC. Its translation is CASSRGPGLAASSYNEQFF.

This sequence joins TRBV28 and TRBJ1-4; maybe TRBD1 (6 bases). The CDR3 loop spans 15 amino acids. V lost 4 bases to trimming and J lost 2 bases, with 11 bases between them. Germline CDR1 reads MDHEN; CDR2 reads SYDVKM. CDR3 DNA sequence: TGTGCCAGCAGTTCCTTTAGGGGGACTAATGAAAAACTGTTTTTT. Amino acid sequence: CASSSFRGTNEKLFF.

CDR3 nucleotides: TGTGCCACCAGTGATTTGCCGACTAGCGGGGGGTGGAATGAGCAGTTCTTC. This codes for CATSDLPTSGGWNEQFF. The gene calls are TRBV24-1 and TRBJ2-1; 13 bases are a match to TRBD2. There are 17 residues in the CDR3. Germline-derived CDR1 and CDR2 are KGHDR and SFDVKD. V lost 0 bases, J lost 7 bases, and 5 bases stayed unmatched.

The chain employs TRBV6-4 and TRBJ2-1; 14 bases match TRBD2. CDR3 length equals 18 residues. Trimming cost V 6 bases and J 0 bases; bases outside gene matches: 7. CDR1 MRHNA and CDR2 SNTAGT come from the germline V gene. The CDR3 protein is CASSGLAGGVSSYNEQFF. The CDR3 DNA is TGTGCCAGCAGCGGACTAGCGGGGGGCGTCAGCTCCTACAATGAGCAGTTCTTC.

This sequence joins TRBV5-1 and TRBJ2-3; D perhaps matches TRBD1 (5 bases). This CDR3 comprises 14 residues. CDR1 is SGHRS, CDR2 YFSETQ, per germline. Trimming took off 4 bases at V and 3 bases at J, with 12 bases between the two ends. The CDR3 coding sequence is TGCGCCAGCAGCCCTGGGGCTTTAACAGATACGCAGTATTTT. Protein sequence: CASSPGALTDTQYF.

V is TRBV19 and J is TRBJ1-3; 11 positions agree with TRBD1. The ends lost 5 bases at V and 3 bases at J; junction bases unmatched: 9. This CDR3 comprises 17 residues. In germline, CDR1 is LNHDA, CDR2 SQIVND (reference sequence). CDR3 coding DNA: TGTGCCAGTAGTCCATTGGGGACAGGGGGTTTTGGAAACACCATATATTTT. Translation: CASSPLGTGGFGNTIYF.

The chain uses TRBV28 and TRBJ1-3; 10 positions match TRBD1. This CDR3 has 19 amino acids. V shed 1 base, J shed 4 bases, and the junction held 13 bases outside the gene matches. Germline lookup yields CDR1 MDHEN and CDR2 SYDVKM. The CDR3 here is CASSLSVGTGVFSGNTIYF. The DNA for the CDR3 is TGTGCCAGCAGTTTATCAGTCGGGACAGGGGTATTTTCGGGAAACACCATATATTTT.

V gene TRBV28 combines with J gene TRBJ1-6, with D possibly matching TRBD1 (6 bases). The CDR3 is 15 residues long. The V end was cut by 8 bases, the J end by 1 base, with 12 bases between. Germline V gene lookup returns CDR1 MDHEN and CDR2 SYDVKM. The CDR3 is CASRTQGSYNSPLHF. The CDR3 nucleotides read TGTGCCAGCCGCACCCAGGGGTCCTATAATTCACCCCTCCACTTT.

The chain is built from TRBV5-1 and TRBJ1-1; 7 positions agree with TRBD1. J was trimmed by 1 base and V by 6 bases; bases with no gene match: 6. The CDR3 spans 14 residues. Germline V gene data show CDR1 as SGHRS and CDR2 as YFSETQ. The CDR3 spells CASTFRGTNTEAFF. The CDR3 coding sequence is TGCGCCAGCACATTCAGGGGGACGAACACTGAAGCTTTCTTT.

The V gene is TRBV27, the J gene TRBJ2-2; D gene ambiguous. The V and J ends lost 5 bases and 1 base respectively, with 8 bases between them. Germline lookup yields CDR1 MNHEY and CDR2 SMNVEV (reference sequence). This CDR3 comprises 14 residues. In nucleotides, the CDR3 is TGTGCCAGCAGTGCGTCACGGAACACCGGGGAGCTGTTTTTT. Protein product: CASSASRNTGELFF.

The chain joins TRBV9 to TRBJ2-3, with 11 nucleotides matching TRBD2. Per the germline V gene, CDR1 is SGDLS and CDR2 is YYNGEE. V was pared by 4 bases and J by 4 bases, with 8 bases of the junction left unmatched. CDR3 length equals 16 residues. The CDR3 is CASSPRLAGGADTQYF. The DNA for the CDR3 is TGTGCCAGCAGCCCCCGTCTAGCGGGAGGCGCAGATACGCAGTATTTT.

The gene calls are TRBV7-3 and TRBJ2-1; 8 nucleotides align to TRBD1. The CDR3 has 15 amino acids. CDR1 is SGHTA and CDR2 is FQGTGA in the germline V gene. V dropped 8 bases and J dropped 8; count of bases not matched to a gene: 14. Written as DNA, the CDR3 is TGTGCCAGCTCCCTCAGAGGACAGGGAAGGTATGAGCAGTTCTTC. Amino acids: CASSLRGQGRYEQFF. Looking up the rest from reference TRBV7-3 and TRBJ2-1 gives the full variable domain: GAGVSQTPSNKVTEKGKYVELRCDPISGHTALYWYRQSLGQGPEFLIYFQGTGAADDSGLPNDRFFAVRPEGSVSTLKIQRTERGDSAVYLCASSLRGQGRYEQFFGPGTRLTVL.

The chain has TRBV7-8 and TRBJ2-7; tentatively, D is TRBD1 (6 bases). CDR1 is SGHVS and CDR2 is FQNEAQ in the germline V gene. The CDR3 totals 15 residues. Trimming stripped 5 bases from V and 3 bases from J, with 17 bases between. The CDR3: CASSPQTGPRYEQYF. CDR3 bases: TGTGCCAGCAGCCCTCAGACAGGACCCCGCTACGAGCAGTACTTC.

The CDR3 DNA is TGTGCCAGCAGCGTAGATAGCCTAGTGAATGAGCAGTTCTTC. Translation gives CASSVDSLVNEQFF. V gene TRBV9 combines with J gene TRBJ2-1; D remains ambiguous. V was shortened by 0 bases and J by 7 bases, with 11 bases between the two germline ends. Germline V gene data show CDR1 as SGDLS and CDR2 as YYNGEE. This CDR3 is 14 amino acids long.

The table lists this clone with a few counts. CDR3 in DNA: TGTGCCAGCAGCGATTCAGGGGGTAACTATGGCTACACCTTC. It yields the protein CASSDSGGNYGYTF. The V gene is TRBV25-1, the J gene TRBJ1-2; TRBD1 aligns across 7 bases. The length of the CDR3 is 14 residues. The V and J ends lost 6 bases and 1 base, in that order; junction bases with no gene match: 5. Looked up from germline, CDR1 is MGHDK and CDR2 is SYGVNS.